This T cell receptor (beta chain) was documented in a study of identifying expanded T cells in peripheral blood. Collection occurred without any documented infections or immune events in donors. TCRdb's copy holds only in-frame clones and misses some; the assay was immunoSEQ multiplex PCR. The sample includes about 85,000 clones, around 89% of them seen just once. Germline V gene sequence: CDR1 MNHNS, CDR2 SASEGT. Trimming removed 4 bases from V and 6 bases from J, with 6 bases in between. The CDR3 extends over 11 amino acids. V gene TRBV6-1 combines with J gene TRBJ1-2; D is uncertain. This receptor was obtained from a person aged 18 to 75 in good health. Input material: blood. The CDR3 DNA reads as TGTGCCAGCAGTGCCTCGGATGGCTACACCTTC. It is translated as CASSASDGYTF.